This T cell receptor (beta chain) was recovered during a study of persistence of HIV-infected CD4 T cells. Cells were stimulated nonspecifically with anti-CD3/anti-CD28 magnetic beads. Sorting selected CD4+ T cells upregulating both CD40 ligand and CD69. Turning to this clone: The antigen remains undetermined.

V was cut by 4 bases and J by 0 bases, with 11 bases left in between. The CDR3 spans 15 residues. Germline V CDR1 and CDR2: SGDLS, YYNGEE. Sequencing used immunoSEQ version 4 in survey mode. Assay used: immunoSEQ multiplex PCR; TCRdb lists only in-frame clones, some missing. Of about 45,000 clones listed, about 90% are singletons. The gene calls are TRBV9 and TRBJ2-1, with D perhaps TRBD1 or TRBD2 (6 bases each). Sample: CD4+ T cells sorted from PBMCs after roughly 18-hour stimulation, taken from a patient who received antiretroviral therapy. This receptor was taken from an adult woman with HIV who was CMV-seropositive. This chain's CDR3 is CASSRGGSSYNEQFF. The CDR3 nucleotides are TGTGCCAGCAGCAGAGGGGGGAGCTCCTACAATGAGCAGTTCTTC. Drawing the rest from reference TRBV9 and TRBJ2-1, the complete variable domain is DSGVTQTPKHLITATGQRVTLRCSPRSGDLSVYWYQQSLDQGLQFLIQYYNGEERAKGNILERFSAQQFPDLHSELNLSSLELGDSALYFCASSRGGSSYNEQFFGPGTRLTVL.